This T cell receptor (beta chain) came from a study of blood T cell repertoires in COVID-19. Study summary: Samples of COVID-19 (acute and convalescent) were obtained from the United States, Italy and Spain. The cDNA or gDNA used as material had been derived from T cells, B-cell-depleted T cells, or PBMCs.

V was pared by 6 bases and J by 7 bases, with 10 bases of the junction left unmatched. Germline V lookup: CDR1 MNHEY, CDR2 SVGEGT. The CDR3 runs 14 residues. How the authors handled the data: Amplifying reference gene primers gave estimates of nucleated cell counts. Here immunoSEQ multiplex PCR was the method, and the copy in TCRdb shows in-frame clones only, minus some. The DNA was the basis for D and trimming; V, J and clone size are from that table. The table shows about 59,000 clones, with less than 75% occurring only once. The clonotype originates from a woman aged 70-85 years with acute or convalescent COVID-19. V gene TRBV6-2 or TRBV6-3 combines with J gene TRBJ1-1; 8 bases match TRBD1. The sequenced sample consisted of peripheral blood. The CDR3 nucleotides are TGTGCCAGCAGCTTCAGGGGGCGCGTGGATGAAGCTTTCTTT. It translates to CASSFRGRVDEAFF.